These 4 T cell receptor beta chains share one sample of origin, sequenced in a study of somatic mutations in cytotoxic T cells in rheumatoid arthritis (dated by TCRdb to 2016 to 2017). The method was the immunoSEQ multiplex PCR assay. The table comes from immuneACCESS by way of TCRdb, which keeps in-frame sequences with V and J called. Part of the clones is missing from these tables; in studies checked, under half for an unresolved V gene and the rest for unknown reasons. The sample includes approximately 15,000 clones, with about four fifths observed a single time. Of the sample, under 25% is held by the ten largest clones. The material sequenced was CD8+ T cells sorted from blood. The receptors stem from an adult with rheumatoid arthritis.

V is TRBV14 and J is TRBJ1-2, with D unresolved. V dropped 3 bases and J dropped 8 bases, with 19 bases sitting between them. Germline CDR1 reads SGHDN; CDR2 reads FVKESK. The CDR3 consists of 15 residues. The CDR3 reads CASSHRTAGSGGYTF. DNA of the CDR3: TGTGCCAGCAGCCACCGAACGGCCGGGTCCGGCGGCTACACCTTC. Supplemented by reference TRBV14 and TRBJ1-2, the full variable domain reads EAGVTQFPSHSVIEKGQTVTLRCDPISGHDNLYWYRRVMGKEIKFLLHFVKESKQDESGMPNNRFLAERTGGTYSTLKVQPAELEDSGVYFCASSHRTAGSGGYTFGSGTRLTVV.

The V gene is TRBV7-8, the J gene TRBJ2-5; a weak D match, TRBD2 (5 bases). The germline V gene encodes CDR1 SGHVS and CDR2 FQNEAQ. With 5 bases removed from V and 7 bases from J, the gap between germline ends came to 20 bases. The CDR3 runs 15 residues. As DNA, the CDR3 is TGTGCCAGCAGCACACATGGGAGCCCCCTCGGGACCCAGTACTTC. This encodes CASSTHGSPLGTQYF.

This clone came up once. The chain is built from TRBV14 and TRBJ1-1, with TRBD1 as a possible D gene (5 bases). V shed 4 bases and J shed 4 bases, with 10 bases lying between them. Germline V CDR1 and CDR2: SGHDN, FVKESK. The CDR3 is made up of 13 amino acids. CDR3: CASSPRVATEAFF. In nucleotides, the CDR3 is TGTGCCAGCAGCCCCAGGGTAGCCACTGAAGCTTTCTTT. The whole variable domain, remainder taken from reference TRBV14 and TRBJ1-1, is EAGVTQFPSHSVIEKGQTVTLRCDPISGHDNLYWYRRVMGKEIKFLLHFVKESKQDESGMPNNRFLAERTGGTYSTLKVQPAELEDSGVYFCASSPRVATEAFFGQGTRLTVV.

The chain joins TRBV9 to TRBJ2-1; no definite D call. V lost 5 bases and J lost 0, with 9 bases in between. This CDR3 has 14 residues. Per the germline V gene, CDR1 is SGDLS and CDR2 is YYNGEE. The CDR3 here is CASSKDSSYNEQFF. CDR3 DNA sequence: TGTGCCAGCAGTAAGGATAGCTCCTACAATGAGCAGTTCTTC.